The 16 T cell receptor beta chains listed next were all sequenced from one sample in a study of blood T cell repertoires in COVID-19. Profiled with immunoSEQ multiplex PCR; TCRdb holds only in-frame clones, not every one. The table has 220,000 or so clones, 82% seen once. Sequenced input: peripheral blood. The receptors stem from a woman older than 75 with COVID-19, enrolled during active disease.

The chain combines TRBV5-1 with TRBJ2-5; 10 bases match TRBD1. The CDR3 is 13 residues long. With V trimmed by 4 bases and J by 4 bases, 1 base remained unmatched. Germline V gene data show CDR1 as SGHRS and CDR2 as YFSETQ. The CDR3 sequence is CASSRDRGETQYF. CDR3 bases: TGCGCCAGCAGCAGGGACAGGGGAGAGACCCAGTACTTC.

The chain combines TRBV3-1 (or the pseudogene TRBV3-2) with TRBJ1-4; D not resolved. Germline CDR1 reads LGHDT; CDR2 reads YNNKEL (reference sequence). The CDR3 runs 14 residues. Trimming removed 1 base from V and 0 bases from J, with 3 bases in between. The CDR3 here is CASSQVSTNEKLFF. The CDR3 bases are TGTGCCAGCAGCCAAGTCTCAACTAATGAAAAACTGTTTTTT.

This clone was observed a single time. This chain joins TRBV19 and TRBJ2-7; perhaps TRBD2 as D (6 bases). Germline CDR1 is LNHDA and CDR2 is SQIVND (reference sequence). With 6 bases removed from V and 0 bases from J, the gap between germline ends came to 15 bases. This CDR3 is built from 15 residues. The CDR3 DNA reads as TGTGCCAGTAGCCGGGACTCCTACTCCTCCTACGAGCAGTACTTC. Translated: CASSRDSYSSYEQYF.

The chain links TRBV7-2 to TRBJ1-1; no reliable D call. Germline V gene lookup returns CDR1 SGHTA and CDR2 FQGNSA. This CDR3 has 13 amino acids. Trimming cost V 5 bases and J 0 bases, with 7 bases left between them. The CDR3 is CASSVHMNTEAFF. The DNA of the CDR3 is TGTGCCAGCAGCGTACATATGAACACTGAAGCTTTCTTT. Based on the CDR3 plus reference TRBV7-2 and TRBJ1-1, the full variable domain is GAGVSQSPSNKVTEKGKDVELRCDPISGHTALYWYRQSLGQGLEFLIYFQGNSAPDKSGLPSDRFSAERTGGSVSTLTIQRTQQEDSAVYLCASSVHMNTEAFFGQGTRLTVV.

The J gene is TRBJ1-2, the V gene TRBV28; D possibly corresponds to TRBD1 (5 bases). This CDR3 is 15 amino acids long. The germline V gene encodes CDR1 MDHEN and CDR2 SYDVKM. Trimming shortened V by 7 bases and J by 0 bases, and 15 bases separated the two germline ends. Here the CDR3 DNA reads TGTGCCAGCACCTTGGGGACTTTAGCTAACTATGGCTACACCTTC. Its translation is CASTLGTLANYGYTF.

The V and J genes are TRBV28 and TRBJ1-4; D is unresolved. The CDR3 length is 15 residues. The V and J ends lost 5 bases and 4 bases respectively, with 14 bases between them. CDR1 MDHEN and CDR2 SYDVKM come from the germline V gene. The CDR3 is CASSPSGKGNEKLFF. CDR3 DNA sequence: TGTGCCAGCAGTCCAAGCGGGAAGGGTAATGAAAAACTGTTTTTT.

The chain recombines TRBV10-1 with TRBJ2-7; D possibly corresponds to TRBD2 (6 bases). The CDR3 sequence is 12 residues long. Trimming took 1 base from V and 6 from J, leaving 7 bases between them. Germline lookup yields CDR1 WNHNN and CDR2 SYGVQD (reference sequence). Here the CDR3 DNA reads TGCGCCAGCAGTGAGTGGGGAGGCGAGCAGTACTTC. Translation gives CASSEWGGEQYF.

This chain connects TRBV12-3 or TRBV12-4 to TRBJ1-2, with a tentative D call TRBD1 (5 bases). This CDR3 contains 13 residues. Trimming took off 1 base at V and 7 bases at J, with 10 bases between the two ends. The CDR3 DNA sequence: TGTGCCAGCAGTTTAGGCAGGGAAGCTGGCTACACCTTC. This encodes CASSLGREAGYTF.

The CDR3 DNA sequence: TGTGCCAGCAGTCCGGCGGGGCAGGCCTACGAGCAGTACTTC. Protein sequence: CASSPAGQAYEQYF. The chain employs TRBV28 and TRBJ2-7; D may be TRBD2 (6 bases). Germline V gives CDR1 MDHEN, CDR2 SYDVKM. The CDR3 sequence is 14 residues long. The V end lost 5 bases, the J end lost 2 bases, and 13 bases lay between the germline ends.

This clone came up a few times. The chain is built from TRBV6-1 and TRBJ2-7; 8 bases line up with TRBD1. The CDR3 has 12 amino acids. Germline CDR1 reads MNHNS; CDR2 reads SASEGT. V lost 6 bases to trimming and J lost 6 bases; unmatched junction nucleotides: 4. The chain's CDR3 is CASSRTGPEQYF. The CDR3 bases are TGTGCCAGCAGCCGGACAGGGCCCGAGCAGTACTTC.

The chain has TRBV3-1 (or the pseudogene TRBV3-2) and TRBJ1-2; no clear D. The CDR3 contains 11 residues. In germline, CDR1 is LGHDT, CDR2 YNNKEL (reference sequence). Trimming removed 4 bases at V and 14 bases at J, with 14 bases between. In DNA form, the CDR3 reads TGTGCCAGCAGCCTGTTGGAGAGGAAAACCTTC. Amino acids: CASSLLERKTF.

V usage is TRBV30 and J usage is TRBJ1-2, with D possibly TRBD1 on 6 matching bases. The ends were cut back, 0 bases at V and 8 bases at J, with 13 bases in the middle. The CDR3 is made up of 13 amino acids. CDR1 GTSNPN and CDR2 SVGIG come from the germline V gene (reference sequence). This chain's CDR3 is CAWSVRGAQGYTF. CDR3 in DNA: TGTGCCTGGAGTGTACGGGGGGCGCAAGGCTACACCTTC.

The rearrangement uses TRBV19 and TRBJ1-6, with 9 bases that match TRBD1. The length of the CDR3 is 13 residues. Germline CDR1 is LNHDA and CDR2 is SQIVND (reference sequence). Unmatched junction bases numbered 4, after V lost 10 bases and J lost 6 bases. For the CDR3, the DNA is TGTGCCACAAGGGACAGGGTTAATTCACCCCTCCACTTT. Its protein is CATRDRVNSPLHF.

The rearrangement links TRBV11-2 to TRBJ2-3; 8 nucleotides line up with TRBD2. Germline V CDR1 and CDR2: SGHAT, FQNNGV. J lost 0 bases, V lost 5 bases, and 10 bases had no gene match. CDR3 length equals 17 residues. The CDR3 coding sequence is TGTGCCAGCAGCGAAGGGACTAGAGGCGCTAGCACAGATACGCAGTATTTT. This translates into CASSEGTRGASTDTQYF. Based on the CDR3 plus reference TRBV11-2 and TRBJ2-3, the full variable domain is EAGVAQSPRYKIIEKRQSVAFWCNPISGHATLYWYQQILGQGPKLLIQFQNNGVVDDSQLPKDRFSAERLKGVDSTLKIQPAKLEDSAVYLCASSEGTRGASTDTQYFGPGTRLTVL.

This sequence joins TRBV18 and TRBJ2-5; 7 positions match TRBD1. The germline V gene encodes CDR1 KGHSH and CDR2 LQKENI. The ends lost 3 bases at V and 4 bases at J; junction bases unmatched: 8. The CDR3 is 15 residues long. CDR3 protein: CASSPRQGGSETQYF. The DNA of the CDR3 is TGTGCCAGCTCACCTAGACAGGGCGGGTCAGAGACCCAGTACTTC.

The V gene is TRBV9, the J gene TRBJ1-3; D is unresolved. The length of the CDR3 is 14 residues. Trimming stripped 0 bases from V and 6 bases from J, with 10 bases between. The V gene's germline CDR1 is SGDLS and CDR2 YYNGEE. DNA of the CDR3: TGTGCCAGCAGCGTAGGAGGAGTCGAAAACACCATATATTTT. Encoded protein: CASSVGGVENTIYF.